Each of the 2 T cell receptor beta chains below was sequenced from the same sample in a study of blood T cell repertoires in COVID-19. The assay was immunoSEQ multiplex PCR, and TCRdb's table has in-frame clones only and misses some. The sample has some 350,000 clones; more than 80% are singletons. Sequences were obtained from PBMCs or T cells enriched from blood (not recorded which). These receptors were obtained from a man between 18 and 35 years old who had recovered from COVID-19.

The genes are TRBV5-1 and TRBJ2-2, with 15 bases identical to TRBD2. The length of the CDR3 is 17 residues. The V and J ends lost 4 bases and 5 bases, in that order; junction bases with no gene match: 6. Germline V lookup: CDR1 SGHRS, CDR2 YFSETQ. The CDR3 bases are TGCGCCAGCAGCCTGGGACTAGCGGGAGGAGGAACCGGGGAGCTGTTTTTT. Translated, it gives CASSLGLAGGGTGELFF.

As DNA, the CDR3 is TGTGCCAGCAGCTTGACAGGGAGTCACAATGAGCAGTTCTTC. It codes for CASSLTGSHNEQFF. V is TRBV7-9 and J is TRBJ2-1; 7 bases map to TRBD1. The CDR3 extends over 14 amino acids. V lost 3 bases and J lost 5; bases outside the gene matches: 4. Germline V gives CDR1 SEHNR, CDR2 FQNEAQ (reference sequence).